A selection of T cell receptor beta chains follows, all from one sample in a study of T-cell memory formation after mild COVID-19. MiXCR was run by TCRdb on the 5' RACE reads, yielding one entry per CDR3 protein. The sample contains more than 35,000 distinct CDR3 sequences, 8.5% to 10% of which appear only once. Sample: PBMCs or a T cell subset sorted from them (not recorded which). The receptors derive from an adult woman who had mild COVID-19 (a few samples of this study predate the infection). Cell type and time point are not known. The CDR3 runs from the conserved cysteine through the conserved F or W. D genes are given only for firm matches. The size field is filled for only some rows; it gives once, few, many or a size class.

TGTGCCAGCAGTCGTTCCGGGACTAGTTCCTACAATGAGCAGTTCTTC	CASSRSGTSSYNEQFF	TRBD2	TRBV27	TRBJ2-1	many
TGTGCCAGCAGCTCTAGCGGGGGGGTACAAGATACGCAGTATTTT	CASSSSGGVQDTQYF	TRBD2	TRBV25-1	TRBJ2-3	few
TGTGCCAGCAGTGGAGTAGCGGGGGGGCCCACAGATACGCAGTATTTT	CASSGVAGGPTDTQYF	TRBD2	TRBV12-3/TRBV12-4	TRBJ2-3	few
TGCGCCAGCAGCCAAGATACTACACCCGCCTCCTACGAGCAGTACTTC	CASSQDTTPASYEQYF	.	TRBV4-3	TRBJ2-7	many
TGTGCCAGCAGTCGGACCCAAACCTATGGCTACACCTTC	CASSRTQTYGYTF	.	TRBV12-3/TRBV12-4	TRBJ1-2	.
TGTGCCAGCAGTCGGACTAGCGGGACCTACAATGAGCAGTTCTTC	CASSRTSGTYNEQFF	TRBD2	TRBV12-3/TRBV12-4	TRBJ2-1	many
TGCAGTGCTAGAGATGGTGGCCGGGGAACCGGGGAGCTGATTTTT	CSARDGGRGTGELIF	.	TRBV20-1	TRBJ2-2	.
TGCGCCAGCAGCCAAGGGGTGACGGGGCTTTATCAGCCCCAGCATTTT	CASSQGVTGLYQPQHF	.	TRBV4-1	TRBJ1-5	.
TGTGCCAGCAGCTTAGTCTCCTATAATTCACCCCTCCACTTT	CASSLVSYNSPLHF	.	TRBV11-2	TRBJ1-6	.
TGTGCCTGGAGTCCCGGAGGGGCAGATACGCAGTATTTT	CAWSPGGADTQYF	.	TRBV30	TRBJ2-3	.
TGTGCCAGCAGGTATGGGACAGTGGATGGCTACACCTTC	CASRYGTVDGYTF	TRBD1	TRBV6-6	TRBJ1-2	.
TGTGCCAGCTCAACAGGCCGGGACAGGGGTAGCAATCAGCCCCAGCATTTT	CASSTGRDRGSNQPQHF	TRBD1	TRBV18	TRBJ1-5	few
TGCGCCAGCAGGCCGTCAGCGGGGGGTGCCGGGGATACGCAGTATTTT	CASRPSAGGAGDTQYF	TRBD2	TRBV5-1	TRBJ2-3	few
TGTGCCAGCAGTTACTCCGCCTTCGGGAGGCTCACAGATACGCAGTATTTT	CASSYSAFGRLTDTQYF	TRBD2	TRBV6-2/TRBV6-3	TRBJ2-3	few
TGTGCCAGCAGCTTACCGAATCGGGTGTGGGGCTACGAGCAGTACTTC	CASSLPNRVWGYEQYF	.	TRBV7-9	TRBJ2-7	few
TGTGCCAGCAGCTCCGGAGGAGTGACCCAGTACTTC	CASSSGGVTQYF	.	TRBV12-3/TRBV12-4	TRBJ2-5	.
TGTGCCAGCAGCGACCCCGGTGGCTCGTCCCGGGAGACCCAGTACTTC	CASSDPGGSSRETQYF	.	TRBV7-8	TRBJ2-5	few
TGTGCCAGCAGCGAGGGTTCCCTTGCGAATCAGCCCCAGCATTTT	CASSEGSLANQPQHF	.	TRBV9	TRBJ1-5	many
TGTGCCAGCAGTTGGGGACAGGGGTTGTCTGGCTACACCTTC	CASSWGQGLSGYTF	TRBD1	TRBV28	TRBJ1-2	.
TGCAGCGTTAGACAGGCGAGGGGCACTGAAGCTTTCTTT	CSVRQARGTEAFF	.	TRBV29-1	TRBJ1-1	.
TGTGCCAGCAGCCCAAGGGCAGGGAAGGGTGAGCAGTTCTTC	CASSPRAGKGEQFF	.	TRBV7-9	TRBJ2-1	medium-sized
TGTGCCAGCAGTTTGGGCCAGGGAAGCGAGACCCAGTACTTC	CASSLGQGSETQYF	.	TRBV12-3/TRBV12-4	TRBJ2-5	many
TGTGCCAGCAGTTCCGTCTTGGGGGCCAACGTCCTGACTTTC	CASSSVLGANVLTF	.	TRBV12-3/TRBV12-4	TRBJ2-6	many
TGTGCCAGCAGCTTAGCTGACGGTTCCTCCAAGCATTTT	CASSLADGSSKHF	.	TRBV7-8	TRBJ1-5	.
TGTGCCAGCAGCGTTACCCTGTCAGGGGGCGTCAACACAGATACGCAGTATTTT	CASSVTLSGGVNTDTQYF	TRBD1	TRBV9	TRBJ2-3	.
TGCGCCAGCAGCTCCTTGGGACAGGGGAGGAAAGAGACCCAGTACTTC	CASSSLGQGRKETQYF	TRBD1	TRBV5-1	TRBJ2-5	.
TGCAGTGCTAGATTACGCGGGAGGGCAGATACGCAGTATTTT	CSARLRGRADTQYF	TRBD2	TRBV20-1	TRBJ2-3	.
TGCAGTTCCGGACTAGCGGGAGGGGATGAGCAGTTCTTC	CSSGLAGGDEQFF	TRBD2	TRBV20-1	TRBJ2-1	.
TGTGCCAGCAGTGAAGGGGGATCGGTTAGCGTGGAGCTGTTTTTT	CASSEGGSVSVELFF	.	TRBV2	TRBJ2-2	few
TGTGCCAGCAGCCCCACATGGGCAGGCGGAACCTACAATGAGCAGTTCTTC	CASSPTWAGGTYNEQFF	.	TRBV7-9	TRBJ2-1	many
TGCAGTGCTAGAGATGGGTCGGGAAGCTATGGCTACACCTTC	CSARDGSGSYGYTF	.	TRBV20-1	TRBJ1-2	few
TGTGCCAGCACGCCCAGGACAACTTACAATGAGCAGTTCTTC	CASTPRTTYNEQFF	.	TRBV7-2	TRBJ2-1	.
TGTGCCAGCAGCCCCACCTCGGGGGGCGTCTACAATGAGCAGTTATTC	CASSPTSGGVYNEQLF	.	TRBV3-1	TRBJ2-1	.
TGTGCCTGGAGTTGGGGGTCGGGGTCCAACGAGCAGTACTTC	CAWSWGSGSNEQYF	.	TRBV30	TRBJ2-7	.
TGTGCCAGCAGCCGACAGGGGTCCACCTACGAGCAGTACTTC	CASSRQGSTYEQYF	TRBD1	TRBV9	TRBJ2-7	.
TGTGCCAGCAGCCAACCGGGGACCGGGGAGCTGTTTTTT	CASSQPGTGELFF	.	TRBV6-5	TRBJ2-2	few
TGTGCCAGCAGCCTAGGACAGGGGGACGGCTACACCTTC	CASSLGQGDGYTF	TRBD1	TRBV9	TRBJ1-2	.
TGCGCCAGCAGCTTGACCATGACAGCCAGCTCTGGAAACACCATATATTTT	CASSLTMTASSGNTIYF	.	TRBV5-1	TRBJ1-3	few
TGCGCCAGCAGCCCCGGGCTGGGAGGCACTGAAGCTTTCTTT	CASSPGLGGTEAFF	.	TRBV5-1	TRBJ1-1	.
TGTGCCAGCAGCTTACAGGGGACCCTGCTGGGCACTGAAGCTTTCTTT	CASSLQGTLLGTEAFF	.	TRBV11-2	TRBJ1-1	few
TGTGCCAGCAGCTTAGTAGCGACATTCGGGGAGACCCAGTACTTC	CASSLVATFGETQYF	.	TRBV7-2	TRBJ2-5	.
TGCAGCGTTGAACAGGGGACCACTGAAGCTTTCTTT	CSVEQGTTEAFF	.	TRBV29-1	TRBJ1-1	.
TGTGCCAGCAGCCAAGCTTGGACTAGCGAGTACGAGCAGTACTTC	CASSQAWTSEYEQYF	TRBD2	TRBV4-2	TRBJ2-7	many
TGTGCCAGCAGCTTAGGGGGGGCCGGAGAGACCCAGTACTTC	CASSLGGAGETQYF	.	TRBV7-2	TRBJ2-5	many
TGTGCCAGCAGCGCGACCCCCTCGGGTTCACCCCTCCACTTT	CASSATPSGSPLHF	.	TRBV9	TRBJ1-6	few
TGTGCCAGCAGCCCGAGGACTAGCGGGAGGGGAGAGACCCAGTACTTC	CASSPRTSGRGETQYF	TRBD2	TRBV7-2	TRBJ2-5	few
TGTGCCACCAGTGATTTTCGTGGGGGGGCATCGGGAACAGATACGCAGTATTTT	CATSDFRGGASGTDTQYF	.	TRBV24-1	TRBJ2-3	.
TGTGCCACCCGCGGGGCAGGGAGCAATCAGCCCCAGCATTTT	CATRGAGSNQPQHF	.	TRBV24-1	TRBJ1-5	.
TGTGCCTGGAGTGGCACCCCCCACCGCGGCGCCTACGAGCAGTACTTC	CAWSGTPHRGAYEQYF	.	TRBV30	TRBJ2-7	.
TGCAGTGCCGATGGGACAGGGTCGGATCAGCCCCAGCATTTT	CSADGTGSDQPQHF	TRBD1	TRBV20-1	TRBJ1-5	many
TGTGCCAGCAGCTTGTATCCAGGGGGCAGCAATCAGCCCCAGCATTTT	CASSLYPGGSNQPQHF	TRBD1	TRBV5-6	TRBJ1-5	.
TGTGCCAGCAGCCAAGTAACCACCTCACGGGACCAGTACTTC	CASSQVTTSRDQYF	.	TRBV3-1	TRBJ2-5	.
TGTGCCAGCAGTCCGGCGAATATGGATGAGCAGTTCTTC	CASSPANMDEQFF	.	TRBV7-9	TRBJ2-1	few